Listed below are T cell receptor beta chains from one sample, sequenced in a study of cytomegalovirus exposure and HLA in healthy donors. This table comes from immunoSEQ multiplex PCR, and its TCRdb copy is limited to in-frame clones, with some not included. The profile shows roughly 200,000 clones, roughly four fifths of them singletons. The sample taken for sequencing was PBMCs. The receptors were sampled from a man younger than 40 in good health and CMV-seronegative. The CDR3 runs from the conserved cysteine through the conserved F or W. The D gene is left open where the match is weak. Size values are once, few and many counts, or a class for expanded clones, and some rows have none.

TRBV27 - - CASSLTQSGQPQHF
TRBV5-1 TRBD1 - CASSPGQGYGYTF
TRBV6-6 - - CASNTGYNEQFF
TRBV5-4 - - CASSLDSARASYEQYF
TRBV9 TRBD1 - CASSAAQGANEKLFF
TRBV10-1 TRBD1 - CASSDGQGQRDTQYF
TRBV13 TRBD1 - CASSLDRGPGGATEAFF
TRBV28 TRBD2 - CASSLMGGDSYEQYF
TRBV28 TRBD2 - CASSGRGLANEQYF
TRBV10-3 TRBD1 - CAISAIDEGRGHQPQHF
TRBV4-2 - - CASSPVVRGELFF
TRBV5-1 - - CASSLPGNTGELFF
TRBV28 - few CASSLITADSNQPQHF
TRBV18 - - CASSPNRDNGYTF
TRBV29-1 - - CSVNRAVNTEAFF
TRBV5-6 TRBD2 - CASSLGLAGSTDTQYF
TRBV4-2 TRBD1 few CASSQEGQGALELFF
TRBV7-9 TRBD2 - CASSPTGLAGTDTQYF